This T cell receptor (beta chain) was obtained from a study of blood T cell repertoires in COVID-19. Study background: Nucleic acid was either cDNA or gDNA, and it came from T cells, B-cell-depleted T cells, or PBMCs.

Germline V gene lookup returns CDR1 SEHNR and CDR2 FQNEAQ (reference sequence). The CDR3 has 14 residues. The V gene end was trimmed by 5 bases and the J gene end by 8 bases; junction bases not matched to a gene: 11. Repertoires were generated with immunoSEQ multiplex PCR, while TCRdb's copy carries only in-frame clones and drops some. Seen here are under 50,000 clones, about 90% observed once, and the top ten hold roughly 1.3%. The receptor comes from a woman between 40 and 50 years old with acute or convalescent COVID-19. Sequenced: peripheral blood. The chain carries TRBV7-9 and TRBJ1-2; the match to TRBD1 covers 7 bases. CDR3 sequence reads: CASSVNAGGSGYTF. DNA of the CDR3: TGTGCCAGCAGCGTAAACGCAGGGGGTTCAGGCTACACCTTC. Complete variable domain (other parts from reference TRBV7-9 and TRBJ1-2): DTGVSQNPRHKITKRGQNVTFRCDPISEHNRLYWYRQTLGQGPEFLTYFQNEAQLEKSRLLSDRFSAERPKGSFSTLEIQRTEQGDSAMYLCASSVNAGGSGYTFGSGTRLTVV.